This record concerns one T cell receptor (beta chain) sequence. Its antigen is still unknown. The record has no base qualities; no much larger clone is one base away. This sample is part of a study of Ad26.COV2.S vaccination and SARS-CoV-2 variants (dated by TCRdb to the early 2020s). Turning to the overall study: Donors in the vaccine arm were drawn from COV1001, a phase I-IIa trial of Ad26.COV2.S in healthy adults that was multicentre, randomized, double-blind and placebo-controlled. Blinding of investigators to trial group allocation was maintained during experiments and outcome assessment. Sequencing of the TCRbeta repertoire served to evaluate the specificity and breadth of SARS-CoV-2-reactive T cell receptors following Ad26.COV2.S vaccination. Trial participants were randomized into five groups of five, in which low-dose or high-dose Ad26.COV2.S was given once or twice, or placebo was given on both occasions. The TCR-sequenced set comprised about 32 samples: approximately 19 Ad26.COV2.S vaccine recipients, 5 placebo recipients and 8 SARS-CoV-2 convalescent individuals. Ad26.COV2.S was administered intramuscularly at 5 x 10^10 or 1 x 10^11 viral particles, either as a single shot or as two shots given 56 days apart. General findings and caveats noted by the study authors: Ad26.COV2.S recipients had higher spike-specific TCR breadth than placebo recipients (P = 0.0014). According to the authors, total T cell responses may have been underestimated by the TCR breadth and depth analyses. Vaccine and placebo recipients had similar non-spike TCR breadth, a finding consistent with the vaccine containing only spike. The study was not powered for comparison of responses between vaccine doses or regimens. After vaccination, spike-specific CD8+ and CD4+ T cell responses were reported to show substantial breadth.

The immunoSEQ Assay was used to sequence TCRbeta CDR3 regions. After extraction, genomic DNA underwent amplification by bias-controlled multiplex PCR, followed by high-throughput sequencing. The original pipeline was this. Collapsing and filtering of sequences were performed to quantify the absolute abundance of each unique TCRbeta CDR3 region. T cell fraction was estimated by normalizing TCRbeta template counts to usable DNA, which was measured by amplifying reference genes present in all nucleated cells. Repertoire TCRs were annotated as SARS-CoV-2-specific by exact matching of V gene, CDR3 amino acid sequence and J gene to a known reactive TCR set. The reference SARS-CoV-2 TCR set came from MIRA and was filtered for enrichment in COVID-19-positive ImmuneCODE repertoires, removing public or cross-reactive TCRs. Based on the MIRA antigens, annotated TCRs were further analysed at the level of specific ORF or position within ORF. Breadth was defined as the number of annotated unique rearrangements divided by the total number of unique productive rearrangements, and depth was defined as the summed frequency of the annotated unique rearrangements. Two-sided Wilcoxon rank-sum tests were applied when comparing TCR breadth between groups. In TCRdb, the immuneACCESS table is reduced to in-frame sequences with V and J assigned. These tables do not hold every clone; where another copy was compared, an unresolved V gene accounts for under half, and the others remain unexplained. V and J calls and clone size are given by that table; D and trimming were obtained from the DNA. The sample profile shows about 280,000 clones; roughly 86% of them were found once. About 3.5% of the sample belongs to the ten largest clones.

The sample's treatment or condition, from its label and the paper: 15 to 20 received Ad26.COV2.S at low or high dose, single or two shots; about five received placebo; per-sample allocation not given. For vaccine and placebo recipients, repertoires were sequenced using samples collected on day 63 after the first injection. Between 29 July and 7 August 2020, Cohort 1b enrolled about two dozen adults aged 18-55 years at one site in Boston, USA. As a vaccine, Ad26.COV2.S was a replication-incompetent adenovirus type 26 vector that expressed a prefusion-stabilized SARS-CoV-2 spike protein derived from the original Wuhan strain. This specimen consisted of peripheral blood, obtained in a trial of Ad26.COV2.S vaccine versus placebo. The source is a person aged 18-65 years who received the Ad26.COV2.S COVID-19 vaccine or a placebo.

The nucleotide sequence is TGTGCCAGCAGCCCCGGGACCGAGTCTTATGGCTACACCTTC. It translates as CASSPGTESYGYTF. This chain joins TRBV7-9 to TRBJ1-2; the best D guess is TRBD1, with 5 bases matching. The CDR3 spans 14 residues, from the cysteine through the phenylalanine. Only the CDR3 DNA is retained, 42 bases long and in frame from the first base. CDR1 and CDR2 are drawn from the germline V gene (reference sequence): SEHNR, FQNEAQ. The V end loses 5 bases and the J end loses 5 bases, and a stretch of 15 bases separates them. Extended through the reference TRBV7-9 and TRBJ1-2 proteins, this CDR3 yields the full variable domain: DTGVSQNPRHKITKRGQNVTFRCDPISEHNRLYWYRQTLGQGPEFLTYFQNEAQLEKSRLLSDRFSAERPKGSFSTLEIQRTEQGDSAMYLCASSPGTESYGYTFGSGTRLTVV.